The 30 T cell receptor beta chains in this list originate from one sample, sequenced in a study of neurological immune-mediated disorders. Each CDR3 protein is one row after TCRdb ran MiXCR on the 5' RACE reads. The sample records roughly 42,000 distinct CDR3 sequences, approximately 12% being singletons. The time point is: longitudinal time-point 3. Sequenced: PBMCs. The source of these receptors is a young man in good health.

In its sample, this clonotype was seen many times. V gene TRBV5-4 combines with J gene TRBJ1-1, with 7 bases that match TRBD1. The CDR3 totals 15 residues. CDR1 and CDR2 (germline): SGHNT, YYREEE (reference sequence). Losses at the gene ends were 4 bases for V and 1 base for J; bases not matched to a gene: 7. DNA for the CDR3: TGTGCCAGCAGCGGACAGGACCGAGCGAACACTGAAGCTTTCTTT. Protein sequence: CASSGQDRANTEAFF.

Ten or more counts support this clonotype. The V call is TRBV24-1, the J call TRBJ2-1; 10 positions match TRBD1. The CDR3 contains 17 residues. The germline V gene encodes CDR1 KGHDR and CDR2 SFDVKD. With 2 bases clipped from V and 8 bases from J, the junction kept 11 bases outside the gene matches. The CDR3 DNA is TGTGCCACCAGTGATTCCGCAGGGACAGGGGCAGGCCATGAGCAGTTCTTC. Translated: CATSDSAGTGAGHEQFF.

This clonotype was seen ten or more times. The J gene is TRBJ2-7, the V gene TRBV29-1; D is perhaps TRBD1 or TRBD2 (5 bases each). The CDR3 spans 12 residues. V was shortened by 6 bases and J by 0 bases, with 9 bases between the two germline ends. Germline V CDR1 and CDR2: SQVTM, ANQGSEA. DNA for the CDR3: TGCAGCGTAGGGACGGACTCCTACGAGCAGTACTTC. Amino acid sequence: CSVGTDSYEQYF.

The genes are TRBV29-1 and TRBJ2-7; 9 bases are a match to TRBD1. Germline V CDR1 and CDR2: SQVTM, ANQGSEA. V lost 0 bases to trimming and J lost 3 bases; unmatched junction nucleotides: 0. This CDR3 spans 13 amino acids. CDR3 sequence: CSVEETGGYEQYF. CDR3 DNA sequence: TGCAGCGTTGAAGAGACAGGGGGCTACGAGCAGTACTTC.

The chain carries TRBV7-9 and TRBJ2-7; no reliable D call. The V gene lost 5 bases and the J gene lost 2 bases, with 13 bases spanning the gap. The CDR3 extends over 14 amino acids. Germline V gene data show CDR1 as SEHNR and CDR2 as FQNEAQ (reference sequence). The CDR3 reads CASSPQRRAYEQYF. CDR3 bases: TGTGCCAGCAGCCCTCAGAGACGGGCCTACGAGCAGTACTTC. Filled out from reference TRBV7-9 and TRBJ2-7, the complete variable domain reads DTGVSQNPRHKITKRGQNVTFRCDPISEHNRLYWYRQTLGQGPEFLTYFQNEAQLEKSRLLSDRFSAERPKGSFSTLEIQRTEQGDSAMYLCASSPQRRAYEQYFGPGTRLTVT.

This clonotype has at least ten counts. The genes are TRBV6-6 and TRBJ2-7, with 9 bases aligning to TRBD1. The CDR3 has 15 amino acids. V dropped 6 bases and J dropped 6; count of bases not matched to a gene: 12. CDR1 is MNHNY and CDR2 is SVGAGI in the germline V gene (reference sequence). The CDR3, as DNA: TGTGCCAGCAGAAAGGGACAGGGCGGTAAGGTCGAGCAGTACTTC. Translated, it gives CASRKGQGGKVEQYF.

This clonotype was seen only a few times. The rearrangement links TRBV29-1 to TRBJ2-7; TRBD1 matches at 10 bases. The trim removed 6 bases at V and 3 bases at J, leaving 8 bases unmatched. Germline loops: CDR1 SQVTM, CDR2 ANQGSEA. The CDR3 covers 14 residues. CDR3 bases: TGCAGCGTAGTAACCTGGGACAGGGGCTACGAGCAGTACTTC. The encoded protein is CSVVTWDRGYEQYF.

This clonotype was seen at least ten times. The gene calls are TRBV20-1 and TRBJ2-7, with 8 nucleotides matching TRBD2. The CDR3 totals 15 residues. Germline V gene data show CDR1 as DFQATT and CDR2 as SNEGSKA (reference sequence). The trim removed 3 bases at V and 3 bases at J, leaving 10 bases unmatched. In DNA form, the CDR3 reads TGCAGTGCTAGGGTAGCGGGGAGAAACGACTACGAGCAGTACTTC. This codes for CSARVAGRNDYEQYF.

With respect to this clonotype: Sequence at one end of the junction differs from germline and may be a read error. This chain connects TRBV28 to TRBJ2-7; D is possibly TRBD1 (7 bases). This CDR3 region has 14 residues. Germline lookup yields CDR1 MDHEN and CDR2 SYDVKM. The chain's CDR3 is CAGSVGGQSDEQYF. The CDR3 nucleotides read TGTGCCGGCAGCGTGGGGGGACAGTCGGACGAGCAGTACTTC.

This clonotype was detected many times. The V gene is TRBV5-8, the J gene TRBJ2-1; 9 bases agree with TRBD2. CDR3 size: 14 residues. Germline V lookup: CDR1 SGHTS, CDR2 YDEGEE. V gave up 10 bases and J gave up 0 bases; unmatched junction bases: 5. CDR3 sequence: CAGIAGASYNEQFF. CDR3 nucleotides: TGTGCCGGTATAGCGGGAGCCTCCTACAATGAGCAGTTCTTC.

There are many counts of this clonotype. This chain links TRBV9 with TRBJ1-1; TRBD1 might be the D (6 bases). This CDR3 region has 14 residues. V lost 5 bases, J lost 4 bases, and 15 bases lay in between. Germline assignment: CDR1 SGDLS and CDR2 YYNGEE. The chain's CDR3 is CASSDRPGTTEAFF. The CDR3 bases are TGTGCCAGCAGTGACAGGCCGGGGACCACTGAAGCTTTCTTT.

This chain connects TRBV4-1 to TRBJ2-5; D remains ambiguous. The CDR3 is 12 amino acids. Germline loops: CDR1 MGHRA, CDR2 YSYEKL. V was pared by 3 bases and J by 7 bases, with 9 bases between. The CDR3 bases are TGCGCCAGCAGCCACCGCGGCGGGACCCAGTACTTC. Its translation: CASSHRGGTQYF.

This clonotype was counted many times. V gene TRBV5-1 combines with J gene TRBJ1-5, with unresolved D. This CDR3 region has 15 residues. Trimming shortened V by 0 bases and J by 0 bases, and 7 bases separated the two germline ends. Germline V CDR1 and CDR2: SGHRS, YFSETQ. The CDR3 region has the DNA TGCGCCAGCAGCTTGGCCGGGATTAGCAATCAGCCCCAGCATTTT. As protein: CASSLAGISNQPQHF.

This clonotype occurred many times. The V and J genes are TRBV20-1 and TRBJ2-3, with D perhaps TRBD1 or TRBD2 (5 bases each). V was trimmed by 2 bases and J by 3 bases, leaving 15 bases between them. The germline V gene has CDR1 DFQATT and CDR2 SNEGSKA (reference sequence). This CDR3 has 15 amino acids. This chain's CDR3 is CSARSQREGTDTQYF. The CDR3 DNA follows: TGCAGTGCTAGATCTCAGCGTGAGGGGACAGATACGCAGTATTTT.

This clonotype was counted many times. The V and J genes are TRBV20-1 and TRBJ2-3; no definite D call. The CDR3 has 11 amino acids. V lost 3 bases to trimming and J lost 5 bases, with 6 bases between them. Germline loops: CDR1 DFQATT, CDR2 SNEGSKA (reference sequence). The CDR3 region has the DNA TGCAGTGCTAGTATAGGAGATACGCAGTATTTT. The encoded protein is CSASIGDTQYF.

This clonotype was recorded at least ten times. This chain uses TRBV7-3 with TRBJ2-3; 12 bases match TRBD2. The V segment lost 5 bases and the J segment 5 bases; nucleotides outside the gene matches: 11. This CDR3 has 17 amino acids. Germline loops: CDR1 SGHTA, CDR2 FQGTGA. The DNA for the CDR3 is TGTGCCAGCAGCCCGACGACTAGCGGGAGTAAAAGAGATACGCAGTATTTT. It is translated as CASSPTTSGSKRDTQYF.

This clonotype appeared many times. The chain has TRBV5-1 and TRBJ1-5; 9 positions agree with TRBD1. The germline V gene encodes CDR1 SGHRS and CDR2 YFSETQ. This CDR3 is 15 amino acids long. V lost 3 bases and J lost 5; bases outside the gene matches: 6. CDR3 residues: CASSWGQGKDQPQHF. DNA of the CDR3: TGCGCCAGCAGCTGGGGACAGGGTAAAGATCAGCCCCAGCATTTT.

In this sample, this clonotype turned up many times. The chain joins TRBV4-1 to TRBJ2-7, with D hard to call. The CDR3 consists of 16 residues. The V end was cut by 5 bases, the J end by 0 bases, with 17 bases between. The germline gives CDR1 MGHRA, CDR2 YSYEKL. CDR3 protein: CASSTRSAASSYEQYF. CDR3 sequence (DNA): TGCGCCAGCAGCACCCGATCTGCGGCCAGCTCCTACGAGCAGTACTTC.

This clonotype was recorded many times. The chain links TRBV10-2 to TRBJ1-6; D ambiguous. This CDR3 spans 13 amino acids. V was shortened by 7 bases and J by 7 bases, with 11 bases between the two germline ends. Germline CDR1 reads WSHSY; CDR2 reads SAAADI. As DNA, the CDR3 is TGCGCCAGCACCGGACTACCAAATTCACCCCTCCACTTT. Translating it yields CASTGLPNSPLHF.

In this sample, this clonotype turned up many times. The chain combines TRBV6-5 with TRBJ2-7; 8 bases agree with TRBD1. Per germline, CDR1 MNHEY and CDR2 SVGAGI. J was trimmed by 2 bases and V by 0 bases; bases with no gene match: 3. This CDR3 has 15 residues. The CDR3: CASSYSDRGPYEQYF. In nucleotides, the CDR3 is TGTGCCAGCAGTTACTCAGACAGGGGTCCCTACGAGCAGTACTTC.

This clonotype occurred many times. The chain carries TRBV20-1 and TRBJ2-1, with TRBD1 matching over 8 bases. Germline assignment: CDR1 DFQATT and CDR2 SNEGSKA (reference sequence). After removal of 0 bases from V and 6 bases from J, the junction contained 10 bases not matched to a gene. This CDR3 comprises 16 residues. CDR3 DNA: TGCAGTGCTAGAGATCGCCCGGGACAGGCTTCCAATGAGCAGTTCTTC. This codes for CSARDRPGQASNEQFF.

This clonotype came up many times. The CDR3 DNA sequence: TGTGCCAGCAGTCTAGGGGGTCGTCCTTATGGCTACACCTTC. Its protein is CASSLGGRPYGYTF. This chain uses TRBV6-5 with TRBJ1-2; D possibly corresponds to TRBD1 (6 bases). Trimming removed 5 bases at V and 5 bases at J, with 15 bases between. CDR1 is MNHEY, CDR2 SVGAGI, per germline. The CDR3 totals 14 residues.

This clonotype was picked up many times. The rearrangement links TRBV30 to TRBJ2-7, with 7 nucleotides matching TRBD2. The length of the CDR3 is 15 residues. Germline values: CDR1 GTSNPN, CDR2 SVGIG (reference sequence). With 0 bases clipped from V and 7 bases from J, the junction kept 12 bases outside the gene matches. This chain's CDR3 is CAWSVGASGPLEQYF. CDR3 coding DNA: TGTGCCTGGAGTGTCGGGGCTAGCGGACCTTTAGAGCAGTACTTC. The full variable domain, completed using reference TRBV30 and TRBJ2-7, is SQTIHQWPATLVQPVGSPLSLECTVEGTSNPNLYWYRQAAGRGLQLLFYSVGIGQISSEVPQNLSASRPQDRQFILSSKKLLLSDSGFYLCAWSVGASGPLEQYFGPGTRLTVT.

This clonotype showed up many times. The CDR3 sequence: CASSSSWAGESVPYEQYF. The CDR3 DNA sequence: TGTGCCAGCAGTTCCTCATGGGCGGGGGAGTCTGTCCCCTACGAGCAGTACTTC. The rearrangement links TRBV28 to TRBJ2-7; the match to TRBD2 covers 7 bases. CDR3 length equals 18 residues. Per germline, CDR1 MDHEN and CDR2 SYDVKM. V lost 4 bases and J lost 2; bases outside the gene matches: 17.

This clonotype was observed at least ten times. The chain has TRBV5-1 and TRBJ2-7; D possibly corresponds to TRBD2 (7 bases). The CDR3 consists of 16 residues. With 4 bases removed from V and 0 bases from J, the gap between germline ends came to 17 bases. The germline V gene encodes CDR1 SGHRS and CDR2 YFSETQ. The CDR3: CASSGDGGANSYEQYF. As DNA, the CDR3 is TGCGCCAGCAGCGGTGATGGGGGGGCGAACTCCTACGAGCAGTACTTC. Combining the CDR3 with reference TRBV5-1 and TRBJ2-7 gives the whole variable domain KAGVTQTPRYLIKTRGQQVTLSCSPISGHRSVSWYQQTPGQGLQFLFEYFSETQRNKGNFPGRFSGRQFSNSRSEMNVSTLELGDSALYLCASSGDGGANSYEQYFGPGTRLTVT.

Notes on this clonotype: This may come from a read error, since a much larger clone is one base off. The V call is TRBV7-6, the J call TRBJ1-3; D gene unclear. The germline CDR1 and CDR2 sequences are SGHVS and FNYEAQ. This CDR3 contains 15 residues. CDR3 region: CAISLGDSGGNTIYF. CDR3 DNA: TGTGCCATCAGCTTAGGAGATTCTGGAGGAAACACCATATATTTT.

A word on this clonotype: Being one base from a much bigger clone, this may be a read error. The chain recombines TRBV15 with TRBJ2-3, with unresolved D. The ends were cut back, 1 base at V and 3 bases at J, with 11 bases in the middle. Germline V gene lookup returns CDR1 LNHNV and CDR2 YYDKDF (reference sequence). The CDR3 has 15 amino acids. CDR3 sequence: CATSRARQRTDTQYF. The CDR3 DNA reads TGTGCCACCAGCAGAGCCCGGCAAAGGACAGATACGCAGTATTTT.

This clonotype was counted at least ten times. This CDR3 reads CASSLSLRWTGRGMNTEAFF. The CDR3 DNA reads as TGCGCCAGCAGCTTGTCTCTCCGGTGGACAGGGCGGGGAATGAACACTGAAGCTTTCTTT. The chain links TRBV5-1 to TRBJ1-1, with TRBD1 matching 8 bases. With V trimmed by 1 base and J by 0 bases, 17 bases remained unmatched. Germline V gene data show CDR1 as SGHRS and CDR2 as YFSETQ. CDR3 size: 20 residues.

This clonotype is judged medium-sized. This chain connects TRBV29-1 to TRBJ1-1, with D possibly TRBD1 on 5 matching bases. Trimming took off 6 bases at V and 0 bases at J, with 11 bases between the two ends. Germline V gives CDR1 SQVTM, CDR2 ANQGSEA. The length of the CDR3 is 13 residues. CDR3 sequence reads: CSVDAGLNTEAFF. In DNA, the CDR3 is TGCAGCGTCGACGCAGGGCTGAACACTGAAGCTTTCTTT.

This clonotype was seen many times. The chain recombines TRBV5-1 with TRBJ2-7; 9 bases fit TRBD1. CDR3 size: 14 residues. Per the germline V gene, CDR1 is SGHRS and CDR2 is YFSETQ. V was pared by 1 base and J by 7 bases, with 6 bases of the junction left unmatched. CDR3 amino acids: CASSLSNRGLEQYF. The DNA of the CDR3 is TGCGCCAGCAGCTTGAGCAACAGGGGGCTTGAGCAGTACTTC.